One sample yielded the 3 T cell receptor beta chains listed below, sequenced in a study of somatic mutations in cytotoxic T cells in rheumatoid arthritis. Profiled with immunoSEQ multiplex PCR; TCRdb holds only in-frame clones, not every one. The sample records fewer than 11,000 clones, roughly 80% being singletons. The sample comprised CD8+ T cells sorted from blood. Source of these receptors: an adult with rheumatoid arthritis.

The J gene is TRBJ2-7, the V gene TRBV2; TRBD2 matches 8 bases. V trimming: 4 bases; J trimming: 4 bases; junction bases outside the gene matches: 9. CDR3 length: 15 amino acids. Looked up from germline, CDR1 is SNHLY and CDR2 is FYNNEI. The CDR3 DNA sequence: TGTGCCAGCAGTGTGGCGACTAGCGTAATATACGAGCAGTACTTC. This codes for CASSVATSVIYEQYF.

V and J are TRBV4-1 and TRBJ1-6; D perhaps matches TRBD1 (5 bases). Trimming removed 1 base from V and 0 bases from J, with 10 bases in between. Germline assignment: CDR1 MGHRA and CDR2 YSYEKL. This CDR3 comprises 17 residues. The CDR3 bases are TGCGCCAGCAGCCAAGGTGGGACCTACTCCTATAATTCACCCCTCCACTTT. It translates to CASSQGGTYSYNSPLHF.

The chain uses TRBV7-8 and TRBJ2-1, with D maybe TRBD2 (6 bases). Germline V gives CDR1 SGHVS, CDR2 FQNEAQ. This CDR3 is 14 amino acids long. Trimming took 7 bases from V and 4 from J, leaving 14 bases between them. Here the CDR3 DNA reads TGTGCCAGCACCGAGACGCGGGGTTACAATGAGCAGTTCTTC. This gives the protein CASTETRGYNEQFF.